These 5 T cell receptor beta chains share one sample of origin, sequenced in a study of read filtering for tumor transcriptome and immune sequencing. This library used around 400 ng RNA and molecular barcoded adaptors spanning alpha/delta and beta/gamma chains. TCRdb itself ran the reads through MiXCR, one entry per CDR3 protein. This sample yields under 150,000 distinct CDR3 sequences, of which approximately 13% are seen a single time; 8% to 9% belongs to the top ten. Specimen: a population of CD138-negative cells sorted from bone marrow. Every receptor here comes from a donor aged 40 or over with multiple myeloma.

This clonotype has only a few counts. The genes are TRBV6-2 or TRBV6-3 and TRBJ2-3; no definite D call. The CDR3 is 16 residues long. Trimming removed 2 bases from V and 2 bases from J, with 14 bases in between. Per germline, CDR1 MNHEY and CDR2 SVGEGT. In DNA form, the CDR3 reads TGTGCCAGCAGTTACCCCCGGGTACCATTCACAGATACGCAGTATTTT. Its translation: CASSYPRVPFTDTQYF.

In this sample, this clonotype turned up many times. This chain joins TRBV20-1 and TRBJ2-1, with 10 nucleotides matching TRBD2. Unmatched junction bases numbered 6, after V lost 3 bases and J lost 4 bases. CDR1 and CDR2 (germline): DFQATT, SNEGSKA (reference sequence). The CDR3 contains 15 residues. CDR3 DNA: TGCAGTGCTAGCACGGGGACTAGCGAGTACAATGAGCAGTTCTTC. It yields the protein CSASTGTSEYNEQFF.

This clonotype was seen repeatedly, ten times or more. The chain has TRBV6-5 and TRBJ2-7, with TRBD2 identical over 7 bases. The ends lost 0 bases at V and 0 bases at J; junction bases unmatched: 5. Germline V gene sequence: CDR1 MNHEY, CDR2 SVGAGI. The CDR3 has 16 residues. CDR3 sequence reads: CASSYSATSNSYEQYF. The CDR3, as DNA: TGTGCCAGCAGTTACTCGGCGACTAGCAACTCCTACGAGCAGTACTTC.

This clonotype was seen a few times. This may come from a read error, since a much larger clone is one base off. V gene TRBV12-3 or TRBV12-4 combines with J gene TRBJ1-4; 7 bases are shared with TRBD1. CDR3 length: 14 residues. The V and J ends lost 4 bases and 7 bases, in that order; junction bases with no gene match: 6. The CDR3 loop reads CASSYGTDSEKLFF. CDR3 nucleotide sequence: TGTGCCAGCAGTTACGGGACAGATAGTGAAAAACTGTTTTTT.

This clonotype was observed at least ten times. This chain joins TRBV6-2 or TRBV6-3 and TRBJ2-1; 11 bases are a match to TRBD2. The CDR3 sequence is 18 residues long. Germline trimming cut 0 bases from V and 0 bases from J; bases unmatched to any gene: 4. The germline V gene encodes CDR1 MNHEY and CDR2 SVGEGT. The chain's CDR3 is CASSYSLAGGSSYNEQFF. CDR3 nucleotides: TGTGCCAGCAGTTACTCCTTAGCGGGAGGGAGCTCCTACAATGAGCAGTTCTTC.